Below are 5 T cell receptor beta chains sequenced from a single sample in a study of a mutant IDH1 vaccine in newly diagnosed glioma. Their antigens remain unidentified. Data came from immunoSEQ multiplex PCR; TCRdb stores just in-frame clones and leaves some out. This table has tens of thousands of clones, roughly 84% appearing once. Time point meaning: week 35, safety follow-up. Vaccine doses each comprised 300 ug of mutant IDH1 20-mer peptide, with topical imiquimod. This material consisted of PBMCs, taken from a glioma patient whose treatment included an IDH1 peptide vaccine. These receptors were taken from a man aged 30 to 39 with glioma.

This sequence joins TRBV7-8 and TRBJ1-1; weak D call: TRBD1 (5 bases). This CDR3 is 14 amino acids long. CDR1 is SGHVS and CDR2 is FQNEAQ in the germline V gene. V dropped 2 bases and J dropped 10 bases, with 17 bases sitting between them. CDR3 sequence (DNA): TGTGCCAGCAGCTTACCCGGGACCAAGATAGGAGCTTTCTTT. Protein: CASSLPGTKIGAFF.

This sequence joins TRBV19 and TRBJ1-2; TRBD1 matches 12 bases. This CDR3 comprises 17 residues. Looked up from germline, CDR1 is LNHDA and CDR2 is SQIVND (reference sequence). Unmatched junction bases numbered 10, after V lost 6 bases and J lost 2 bases. CDR3 protein: CASSAPGTGGRNYGYTF. The CDR3, as DNA: TGTGCCAGTAGCGCCCCCGGGACAGGGGGCCGGAACTATGGCTACACCTTC.

This sequence joins TRBV2 and TRBJ1-6, with D unclear. Per the germline V gene, CDR1 is SNHLY and CDR2 is FYNNEI. V was clipped by 0 bases and J by 7 bases, with 13 bases between them. This CDR3 has 16 amino acids. The CDR3 is CASSEASEGGNSPLHF. Written as DNA, the CDR3 is TGTGCCAGCAGTGAAGCTTCAGAAGGCGGAAATTCACCCCTCCACTTT.

CDR3 sequence: CASSFLATTNTGELFF. The CDR3, as DNA: TGTGCCAGCAGCTTCCTAGCCACTACGAACACCGGGGAGCTGTTTTTT. J is TRBJ2-2 and V is TRBV5-4; a weak D match, TRBD2 (5 bases). CDR1 is SGHNT and CDR2 is YYREEE in the germline V gene (reference sequence). The CDR3 loop spans 16 amino acids. Deletions cut 2 bases from V and 0 bases from J, with 11 bases between.

There are a few counts of this clone. The chain's CDR3 is CATSRELRDTEAFF. The CDR3 nucleotides read TGTGCCACCAGCAGGGAGCTGCGGGACACTGAAGCTTTCTTT. The V gene is TRBV15, the J gene TRBJ1-1; unclear D gene. Trimming took off 3 bases at V and 3 bases at J, with 11 bases between the two ends. The CDR3 has 14 residues. Germline V gene lookup returns CDR1 LNHNV and CDR2 YYDKDF (reference sequence).